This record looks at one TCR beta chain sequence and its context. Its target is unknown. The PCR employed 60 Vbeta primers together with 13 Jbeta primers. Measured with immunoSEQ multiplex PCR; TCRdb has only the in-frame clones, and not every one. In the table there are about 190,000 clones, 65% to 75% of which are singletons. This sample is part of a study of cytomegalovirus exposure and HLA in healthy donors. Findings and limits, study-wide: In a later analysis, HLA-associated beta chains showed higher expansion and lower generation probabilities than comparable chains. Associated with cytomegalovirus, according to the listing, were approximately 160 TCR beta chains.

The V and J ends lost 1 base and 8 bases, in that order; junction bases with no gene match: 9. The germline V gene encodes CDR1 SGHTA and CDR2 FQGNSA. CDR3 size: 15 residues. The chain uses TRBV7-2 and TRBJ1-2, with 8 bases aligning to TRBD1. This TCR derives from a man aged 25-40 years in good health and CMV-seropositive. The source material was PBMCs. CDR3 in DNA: TGTGCCAGCAGCTTAGTGGAGGGCACAGGGGGAGGCTACACCTTC. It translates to CASSLVEGTGGGYTF.